Shown below are 25 T cell receptor beta chains from a single sample sequenced in a study of T cells in women clearing cervical HPV infection. Profiling relied on immunoSEQ multiplex PCR, and the TCRdb table lists in-frame clones only, not all of them. This sample's table has under 45,000 clones. The sample taken for sequencing was blood buffy coat. The receptors shown here come from a woman between 18 and 70 years old with a cervical HPV16 infection that either progressed to CIN3+ or cleared (not recorded which).

Comments on this clone: The read falls 3 residues short of the CDR3 end, and the missing part is taken from the germline J gene. The chain links TRBV5-1 to TRBJ2-3, with TRBD2 identical over 7 bases. Trimming at V came to 0 bases and at J to 0 bases, leaving 4 bases not matched to a gene. The CDR3 length is 16 residues. In germline, CDR1 is SGHRS, CDR2 YFSETQ. CDR3 protein: CASSLDGSGSTDTQYF. The CDR3 DNA, read in part, is TGCGCCAGCAGCTTGGACGGTAGCGGGAGCACAGATACG.

A remark on this clone: Coverage ceases 3 residues before the CDR3 finishes, and the germline J gene fills in the end. J is TRBJ1-2 and V is TRBV19; D is unclear. The germline V gene has CDR1 LNHDA and CDR2 SQIVND (reference sequence). This CDR3 region has 13 residues. V lost 9 bases and J lost 5, with 16 bases in between. The CDR3: CASQYRVGYGYTF. CDR3 bases read: TGTGCCAGCCAATATCGGGTCGGTTATGGC.

Comment on this clone: The read gets to within 3 residues of the CDR3 end, and the germline J gene fills in the rest. V gene TRBV29-1 combines with J gene TRBJ1-2; TRBD1 is a possible D gene (6 bases). Trimming took off 1 base at V and 2 bases at J, with 11 bases between the two ends. From germline, CDR1 is SQVTM and CDR2 ANQGSEA. The CDR3 is made up of 14 amino acids. CDR3 DNA, as far as it was read: TGCAGCGTTGAAGCAGAGGGGGGGAACTATGGC. Amino acid sequence: CSVEAEGGNYG. From start to end, the CDR3 is CSVEAEGGNYGYTF.

Comment on this clone: From the germline J gene comes the end of the CDR3, since the read stops 3 residues before it. The chain is built from TRBV28 and TRBJ2-5, with TRBD2 matching 7 bases. Germline V gene lookup returns CDR1 MDHEN and CDR2 SYDVKM. The V segment lost 3 bases and the J segment 4 bases; nucleotides outside the gene matches: 5. The CDR3 is made up of 14 amino acids. CDR3 region: CASSFVAGAETQYF. The sequenced CDR3 bases are TGTGCCAGCAGTTTTGTTGCGGGAGCAGAGACC.

As concerns this clone: The CDR3 extends 3 residues past the end of the read, so its final part is completed from the germline J gene. The chain uses TRBV19 and TRBJ1-2; maybe TRBD1 (5 bases). Trimming left V 7 bases short and J 2 bases short, with 17 bases between. The germline gives CDR1 LNHDA, CDR2 SQIVND (reference sequence). This CDR3 has 15 amino acids. The CDR3 protein is CASNAGRHLNYGYTF. CDR3 DNA, as far as it was read: TGTGCCAGTAACGCAGGGCGCCACTTAAACTATGGC.

This CDR3 reads CASSLVTGGGDTQYF. Incomplete CDR3 DNA: TGTGCCAGCAGCTTAGTTACGGGAGGGGGAGATACG. The chain joins TRBV7-9 to TRBJ2-3, with 8 bases identical to TRBD2. The read ends 3 residues shy of where the CDR3 ends; the end is completed using the germline J gene. V was pared by 1 base and J by 5 bases, with 5 bases of the junction left unmatched. The V gene's germline CDR1 is SEHNR and CDR2 FQNEAQ (reference sequence). The CDR3 runs to 15 residues.

Note on this clone: The read ends 3 residues shy of where the CDR3 ends; the end is completed using the germline J gene. The gene calls are TRBV6-2 or TRBV6-3 and TRBJ2-7; the match to TRBD1 covers 9 bases. V gave up 2 bases and J gave up 5 bases; unmatched junction bases: 4. The length of the CDR3 is 14 residues. Germline V lookup: CDR1 MNHEY, CDR2 SVGEGT. CDR3 residues: CASSYLRQGDEQYF. Incomplete CDR3 DNA: TGTGCCAGCAGTTACCTAAGACAGGGGGACGAG.

Concerning this clone itself: The missing CDR3 end, 3 residues past where the read stops, is filled in from the germline J gene. This chain uses TRBV6-1 with TRBJ2-1; 12 nucleotides match TRBD2. CDR3 length equals 14 residues. The J segment lost 9 bases and the V segment lost 4 bases, leaving 4 bases of the junction unmatched. Per the germline V gene, CDR1 is MNHNS and CDR2 is SASEGT. Partial CDR3 DNA: TGTGCCAGCAGTGGACTAGCGGGAGTTCCTGAG. As protein: CASSGLAGVPE. The whole CDR3 sequence is CASSGLAGVPEQFF.

About this clone itself: The CDR3 goes on 3 residues after the read ends, and that part is filled in from the germline J gene. The chain has TRBV2 and TRBJ1-5; the D is unclear. The V and J ends lost 5 bases and 0 bases respectively, with 11 bases between them. The CDR3 is 15 amino acids. Germline CDR1 and CDR2: SNHLY and FYNNEI. The CDR3 sequence is CASSKDGDSNQPQHF. CDR3 DNA (partial): TGTGCCAGCAGTAAAGACGGTGATAGCAATCAGCCC.

Comment on this clone: The CDR3 is cut off 3 residues early in the read; its end comes from the germline J gene. The rearrangement joins TRBV6-2 or TRBV6-3 to TRBJ2-2; weak D call: TRBD1 (5 bases). Germline loops: CDR1 MNHEY, CDR2 SVGEGT. Trimming took off 3 bases at V and 8 bases at J, with 16 bases between the two ends. CDR3 length: 15 residues. The CDR3 here is CASSYLAGSSGELFF. Partial CDR3 DNA: TGTGCCAGCAGTTATTTGGCAGGGTCATCGGGGGAG.

Notes on this clone: The DNA ends 3 residues before the CDR3 does, and the rest of the CDR3 is filled in from the germline J gene. The chain uses TRBV28 and TRBJ2-7; D might be TRBD2 (7 bases). Germline CDR1 MDHEN, CDR2 SYDVKM. The V end lost 5 bases, the J end lost 2 bases, and 16 bases lay between the germline ends. This CDR3 region has 15 residues. The CDR3 DNA, read in part, is TGTGCCAGCAGTCCTCGGGGGGCTCCCCCCTACGAG. This encodes CASSPRGAPPYE. The CDR3 reads in full as CASSPRGAPPYEQYF.

Concerning this clone itself: The CDR3 is cut off 3 residues early in the read; its end comes from the germline J gene. This chain links TRBV18 with TRBJ1-1; TRBD1 might be the D (6 bases). This CDR3 comprises 12 residues. The germline V gene encodes CDR1 KGHSH and CDR2 LQKENI. The CDR3 bases that were read are TGTGCCAGCTCAGAGCAGGGGTCTAAA. It is translated as CASSEQGSK. The CDR3 in full is CASSEQGSKAFF.

On this clone: The CDR3 is cut off 3 residues early in the read; its end comes from the germline J gene. The V call is TRBV6-2 or TRBV6-3, the J call TRBJ2-3; the D call may be TRBD1 or TRBD2 (5 bases each). This CDR3 spans 13 amino acids. Germline V gene sequence: CDR1 MNHEY, CDR2 SVGEGT. V shed 11 bases and J shed 3 bases, with 15 bases lying between them. The covered CDR3 bases are TGTGCCGGCGGAGAGGGGAGAACAGATACG. Amino acids: CAGGEGRTDT. The complete CDR3 sequence is CAGGEGRTDTQYF.

Comments on this clone: The CDR3 goes on 3 residues after the read ends, and that part is filled in from the germline J gene. The gene calls are TRBV30 and TRBJ2-1, with TRBD2 matching 10 bases. Germline values: CDR1 GTSNPN, CDR2 SVGIG (reference sequence). With V trimmed by 3 bases and J by 2 bases, 4 bases remained unmatched. The CDR3 has 15 residues. The CDR3 reads CAWSLLAGAYNEQFF. The CDR3 bases that were read are TGTGCCTGGAGCCTCCTAGCGGGGGCCTACAATGAG.

As for this clone: The read halts 3 residues ahead of the CDR3 end, with the missing end drawn from the germline J gene. The chain couples TRBV6-8 to TRBJ2-1, with TRBD2 matching over 10 bases. This CDR3 is 21 amino acids long. J was trimmed by 2 bases and V by 9 bases; bases with no gene match: 25. From germline, CDR1 is MNHGY and CDR2 SAAAGT. The chain's CDR3 is CASYLILMDSGLAETYNEQFF. CDR3 bases read: TGTGCCAGTTACCTCATTCTCATGGACAGTGGACTAGCGGAGACCTACAATGAG.

Worth noting for this clone: Read sequence stops 3 residues before the CDR3 end, and the germline J gene provides the missing end. This chain links TRBV20-1 with TRBJ2-7; D is possibly TRBD1 (5 bases). The CDR3 is 14 residues long. The germline V gene encodes CDR1 DFQATT and CDR2 SNEGSKA (reference sequence). Deletions cut 2 bases from V and 5 bases from J, with 16 bases between. The CDR3 bases that were read are TGCAGTGCTAGATCCCCCGACAGACAGAACGAG. This translates into CSARSPDRQNE. The CDR3 in its entirety is CSARSPDRQNEQYF.

Turning to this clone: The read gets to within 3 residues of the CDR3 end, and the germline J gene fills in the rest. The rearrangement joins TRBV19 to TRBJ1-4, with 8 bases matching TRBD1. CDR3 length: 17 amino acids. CDR1 is LNHDA and CDR2 is SQIVND in the germline V gene (reference sequence). V lost 3 bases and J lost 2; bases outside the gene matches: 8. The DNA read from the CDR3 is TGTGCCAGTAGTATTCTGTCCAGGGGGCGGACTAATGAAAAA. It translates to CASSILSRGRTNEK. The full CDR3 reads CASSILSRGRTNEKLFF.

In regard to this clone: The read stops 3 residues short of the end of the CDR3; the missing end is completed from the germline J gene. The chain employs TRBV5-1 and TRBJ2-3; 7 bases line up with TRBD2. This CDR3 region has 16 residues. Germline V lookup: CDR1 SGHRS, CDR2 YFSETQ. CDR3 bases read: TGCGCCAGCAGCTTGGGGCTAGCGGCCCTCCAAGAGACG. This codes for CASSLGLAALQET. The complete CDR3 reads CASSLGLAALQETQYF.

Points on this clone: The read finishes 3 residues shy of the CDR3 end, and the germline J gene is used to complete it. The J gene is TRBJ1-2, the V gene TRBV18; no definite D call. Germline V gene data show CDR1 as KGHSH and CDR2 as LQKENI. This CDR3 has 15 residues. CDR3 DNA (partial): TGTGCCAGCTCACCACCAAGCGGGAGGGCCCACGAC. Protein: CASSPPSGRAHD. The CDR3 in its entirety is CASSPPSGRAHDYTF.

Of note for this clone: The CDR3 end is not reached by the read, which stops 3 residues before it; the germline J gene fills it in. The V gene is TRBV20-1, the J gene TRBJ2-3; 10 nucleotides line up with TRBD2. The CDR3 is 15 residues long. Losses at the gene ends were 3 bases for V and 4 bases for J; bases not matched to a gene: 7. Germline CDR1 DFQATT, CDR2 SNEGSKA (reference sequence). The DNA read from the CDR3 is TGCAGTGCTAGTGGAGCTAGCGGGAGTTCAGATACG. Translation gives CSASGASGSSDT. The whole CDR3 protein is CSASGASGSSDTQYF.

The CDR3 is CASMQGGYGYTF. Partial CDR3 DNA: TGTGCCTCAATGCAAGGCGGCTATGGC. The chain recombines TRBV10-3 with TRBJ1-2; D uncertain. The read falls 3 residues short of the CDR3 end, and the missing part is taken from the germline J gene. Trimming stripped 11 bases from V and 4 bases from J, with 14 bases between. The germline CDR1 and CDR2 sequences are ENHRY and SYGVKD. CDR3 length: 12 amino acids.

For this clone: The CDR3 end is not reached by the read, which stops 3 residues before it; the germline J gene fills it in. The chain recombines TRBV5-1 with TRBJ2-3; D unresolved. V gave up 0 bases and J gave up 0 bases, with 8 bases separating them. Germline lookup yields CDR1 SGHRS and CDR2 YFSETQ. This CDR3 is built from 15 residues. The DNA read from the CDR3 is TGCGCCAGCAGCTTGGGGCTCGAGAGCACAGATACG. Translating it yields CASSLGLESTDT. The full CDR3 is CASSLGLESTDTQYF.

On this clone: The CDR3 extends 3 residues past the end of the read, so its final part is completed from the germline J gene. This sequence joins TRBV2 and TRBJ2-1; 10 positions match TRBD2. Trimming took 5 bases from V and 6 from J; bases not matched to a gene: 7. CDR1 and CDR2 (germline): SNHLY, FYNNEI. The CDR3 is 15 residues long. Partial CDR3 DNA: TGTGCCAGCAGTATTGGGACTAGCGTAGCCAATGAG. It translates to CASSIGTSVANE. The full-length CDR3 reads as CASSIGTSVANEQFF.

The covered CDR3 bases are TGTGCCAGCAGTGACCTAGCGTGGACTGGCGAG. Its translation is CASSDLAWTGE. The entire CDR3 sequence reads CASSDLAWTGEQYF. The chain is built from TRBV6-1 and TRBJ2-7, with D possibly TRBD2 on 6 matching bases. The CDR3 end lies 3 residues beyond the end of the read and is filled in from the germline J gene. Per the germline V gene, CDR1 is MNHNS and CDR2 is SASEGT. The CDR3 is made up of 14 amino acids. V shed 3 bases and J shed 6 bases, with 15 bases lying between them.

On this clone itself: The sequenced fragment ends 3 residues before the CDR3 boundary, so the rest is inferred from the germline J gene. This sequence joins TRBV7-9 and TRBJ1-2; a possible D gene is TRBD1 (6 bases). Germline V gene sequence: CDR1 SEHNR, CDR2 FQNEAQ (reference sequence). The length of the CDR3 is 14 residues. The CDR3 loop is CASSPPGVTDTYTF. The DNA read from the CDR3 is TGTGCCAGCAGCCCCCCAGGGGTCACAGATACC.